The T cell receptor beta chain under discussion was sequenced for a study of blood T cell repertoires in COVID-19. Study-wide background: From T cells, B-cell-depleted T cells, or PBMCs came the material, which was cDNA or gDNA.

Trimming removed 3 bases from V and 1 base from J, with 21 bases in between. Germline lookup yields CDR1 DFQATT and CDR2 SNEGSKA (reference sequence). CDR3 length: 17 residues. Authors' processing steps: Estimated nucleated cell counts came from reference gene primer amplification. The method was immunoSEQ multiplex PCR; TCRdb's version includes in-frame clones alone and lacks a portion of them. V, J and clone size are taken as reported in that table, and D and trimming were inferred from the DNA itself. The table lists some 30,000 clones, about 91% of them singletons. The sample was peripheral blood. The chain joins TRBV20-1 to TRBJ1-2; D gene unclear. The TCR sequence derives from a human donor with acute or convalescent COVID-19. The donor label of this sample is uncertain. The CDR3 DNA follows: TGCAGTGCTAGTCAGGTGCCCGCTTTAACTCATAACTATGGCTACACCTTC. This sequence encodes CSASQVPALTHNYGYTF.